One and the same sample provided the 23 T cell receptor beta chains below, sequenced in a study of blood T cell repertoires in COVID-19. The data were produced by immunoSEQ multiplex PCR, yet TCRdb's version contains in-frame clones alone and is incomplete. The sample holds some 210,000 clones, roughly 87% seen once. What was sequenced was PBMCs or T cells enriched from blood (not recorded which). The receptors derive from a man aged 18-30 years with acute COVID-19.

The chain combines TRBV5-1 with TRBJ2-7, with 10 bases that match TRBD1. With 4 bases clipped from V and 6 bases from J, the junction kept 7 bases outside the gene matches. Germline V gene data show CDR1 as SGHRS and CDR2 as YFSETQ. The CDR3 is 14 amino acids. In DNA, the CDR3 is TGCGCCAGCAGCCCTTTGGGACAGGGGTTCGAGCAGTACTTC. As protein: CASSPLGQGFEQYF.

V gene TRBV4-3 combines with J gene TRBJ1-6; D is possibly TRBD1 (6 bases). Germline CDR1 is LGHNA and CDR2 is YSLEER. The ends were cut back, 1 base at V and 3 bases at J, with 10 bases in the middle. The CDR3 has 16 amino acids. In DNA, the CDR3 is TGCGCCAGCAGCCAAGGACAGGATCACTATAATTCACCCCTCCACTTT. Translating it yields CASSQGQDHYNSPLHF.

The chain carries TRBV11-3 and TRBJ1-1; possibly TRBD1 for D (6 bases). The V end was cut by 5 bases, the J end by 11 bases, with 15 bases between. Germline-derived CDR1 and CDR2 are SGHNT and YENEEA. The CDR3 is 12 residues long. The CDR3 is CASSTYRERAFF. CDR3 DNA sequence: TGTGCCAGCAGCACTTACAGGGAGCGGGCTTTCTTT. The full variable domain, with the rest looked up from reference TRBV11-3 and TRBJ1-1, is EAGVVQSPRYKIIEKKQPVAFWCNPISGHNTLYWYLQNLGQGPELLIRYENEEAVDDSQLPKDRFSAERLKGVDSTLKIQPAELGDSAVYLCASSTYRERAFFGQGTRLTVV.

The CDR3 is CASSPPLEKLFF. In DNA form, the CDR3 reads TGTGCCAGTAGTCCGCCACTTGAAAAACTGTTTTTT. The chain has TRBV19 and TRBJ1-4; D uncertain. Trimming removed 5 bases from V and 7 bases from J, with 8 bases in between. This CDR3 is built from 12 residues. Germline assignment: CDR1 LNHDA and CDR2 SQIVND (reference sequence).

The table lists this clone with a count of one. This chain uses TRBV10-3 with TRBJ1-3; no definite D call. V gave up 3 bases and J gave up 4 bases, with 7 bases separating them. The CDR3 totals 13 residues. The germline V gene encodes CDR1 ENHRY and CDR2 SYGVKD. CDR3 coding DNA: TGTGCCATCAGTGAAGCACAGGGAAACACCATATATTTT. This encodes CAISEAQGNTIYF.

CDR3 protein: CASSLIYPASGRAGELFF. CDR3 nucleotides: TGTGCCAGCAGTTTAATATACCCCGCTAGCGGGAGGGCCGGGGAGCTGTTTTTT. The V and J genes are TRBV27 and TRBJ2-2, with TRBD2 matching 12 bases. The germline V gene encodes CDR1 MNHEY and CDR2 SMNVEV (reference sequence). The CDR3 consists of 18 residues. The V gene end was trimmed by 2 bases and the J gene end by 6 bases; junction bases not matched to a gene: 10.

This rearrangement joins TRBV30 to TRBJ1-1; D may be TRBD1 (6 bases). The CDR3 is 14 amino acids. CDR1 and CDR2 from the germline V gene are GTSNPN and SVGIG (reference sequence). V was pared by 3 bases and J by 0 bases, with 11 bases between. CDR3 amino acids: CAWRAGQLNTEAFF. The CDR3 nucleotides are TGTGCCTGGAGGGCCGGACAGTTGAACACTGAAGCTTTCTTT.

The chain has TRBV9 and TRBJ2-3, with D perhaps TRBD2 (6 bases). This CDR3 spans 16 amino acids. Trimming pared 4 bases from V and 0 bases from J, leaving 15 bases between. Germline V gene lookup returns CDR1 SGDLS and CDR2 YYNGEE. The CDR3 reads CASSLEGSVSTDTQYF. CDR3 bases: TGTGCCAGCAGCCTGGAGGGTAGCGTAAGCACAGATACGCAGTATTTT.

The genes are TRBV28 and TRBJ2-4, with D unclear. Trimming removed 10 bases from V and 0 bases from J, with 13 bases in between. The V gene's germline CDR1 is MDHEN and CDR2 SYDVKM. The CDR3 consists of 14 residues. CDR3 loop: CAIMTLLAKNIQYF. Here the CDR3 DNA reads TGTGCCATTATGACACTTCTAGCCAAAAACATTCAGTACTTC.

This chain connects TRBV11-3 to TRBJ2-4; D is perhaps TRBD2 (5 bases). From germline, CDR1 is SGHNT and CDR2 YENEEA. CDR3 size: 13 residues. V was cut by 6 bases and J by 4 bases, with 10 bases left in between. The CDR3 sequence is CASRWESKNIQYF. The CDR3 DNA reads as TGTGCCAGCAGGTGGGAGAGTAAAAACATTCAGTACTTC.

V usage is TRBV29-1 and J usage is TRBJ1-1; 9 bases map to TRBD1. The J segment lost 8 bases and the V segment lost 6 bases, leaving 7 bases of the junction unmatched. This CDR3 is 12 amino acids long. Germline CDR1 is SQVTM and CDR2 is ANQGSEA. CDR3 DNA sequence: TGCAGCGTATCACAGGGGGCGACCGAAGCTTTCTTT. This translates into CSVSQGATEAFF. Together with reference TRBV29-1 and TRBJ1-1, the CDR3 gives the full variable domain: SAVISQKPSRDICQRGTSLTIQCQVDSQVTMMFWYRQQPGQSLTLIATANQGSEATYESGFVIDKFPISRPNLTFSTLTVSNMSPEDSSIYLCSVSQGATEAFFGQGTRLTVV.

This chain links TRBV9 with TRBJ2-1; the match to TRBD2 covers 12 bases. Germline V gene data show CDR1 as SGDLS and CDR2 as YYNGEE. V shed 9 bases, J shed 7 bases, and the junction held 14 bases outside the gene matches. This CDR3 region has 16 residues. The CDR3 loop is CATYPTGTSGYNEQFF. For the CDR3, the DNA is TGTGCCACCTACCCAACCGGGACTAGCGGGTATAATGAGCAGTTCTTC.

The genes are TRBV7-9 and TRBJ1-2; TRBD1 matches 8 bases. Germline CDR1 is SEHNR and CDR2 is FQNEAQ (reference sequence). This CDR3 is 14 amino acids long. The J segment lost 7 bases and the V segment lost 4 bases, leaving 8 bases of the junction unmatched. The CDR3 loop is CASSSPQGGSGYTF. The CDR3 DNA reads as TGTGCCAGCAGCTCCCCACAGGGGGGGAGTGGCTACACCTTC. The full variable domain, its missing parts supplied by reference TRBV7-9 and TRBJ1-2, is DTGVSQNPRHKITKRGQNVTFRCDPISEHNRLYWYRQTLGQGPEFLTYFQNEAQLEKSRLLSDRFSAERPKGSFSTLEIQRTEQGDSAMYLCASSSPQGGSGYTFGSGTRLTVV.

The chain links TRBV11-3 to TRBJ2-2; 7 nucleotides align to TRBD1. Germline V gene data show CDR1 as SGHNT and CDR2 as YENEEA. The V gene end was trimmed by 6 bases and the J gene end by 8 bases; junction bases not matched to a gene: 18. The CDR3 has 17 amino acids. In DNA, the CDR3 is TGTGCCAGCAGTCACCCCCCCCTGGGACAGACAGAAGGGGAGCTGTTTTTT. Translated: CASSHPPLGQTEGELFF.

This chain links TRBV4-1 with TRBJ2-3; perhaps TRBD1 as D (7 bases). The germline CDR1 and CDR2 sequences are MGHRA and YSYEKL. The CDR3 is 15 residues long. Trimming cost V 3 bases and J 0 bases, with 10 bases left between them. The CDR3 DNA is TGCGCCAGCAGCCAGGGGGGACAGAGCACAGATACGCAGTATTTT. Translating gives CASSQGGQSTDTQYF.

V and J are TRBV27 and TRBJ1-6, with TRBD1 as a possible D gene (6 bases). This CDR3 comprises 14 residues. V lost 5 bases and J 7 bases, leaving 12 bases between the germline ends. Per the germline V gene, CDR1 is MNHEY and CDR2 is SMNVEV (reference sequence). CDR3 residues: CASSTGRANSPLHF. The CDR3 DNA reads TGTGCCAGCAGTACAGGGAGGGCGAATTCACCCCTCCACTTT.

The V gene is TRBV7-9, the J gene TRBJ2-7, with 10 positions matching TRBD1. The trim removed 4 bases at V and 6 bases at J, leaving 12 bases unmatched. The CDR3 covers 16 residues. The germline gives CDR1 SEHNR, CDR2 FQNEAQ (reference sequence). The CDR3 sequence: CASSWWTGGKGPEQYF. The CDR3 DNA sequence: TGTGCCAGCAGCTGGTGGACAGGGGGTAAAGGACCCGAGCAGTACTTC.

This clone showed up just a few times. The chain couples TRBV9 to TRBJ2-3, with 13 positions matching TRBD2. Per the germline V gene, CDR1 is SGDLS and CDR2 is YYNGEE. CDR3 size: 17 residues. V dropped 0 bases and J dropped 4; count of bases not matched to a gene: 5. The CDR3 loop is CASSVAATSGRADTQYF. In DNA, the CDR3 is TGTGCCAGCAGCGTAGCTGCAACTAGCGGGAGGGCAGATACGCAGTATTTT. Variable domain in full (rest from reference TRBV9 and TRBJ2-3): DSGVTQTPKHLITATGQRVTLRCSPRSGDLSVYWYQQSLDQGLQFLIQYYNGEERAKGNILERFSAQQFPDLHSELNLSSLELGDSALYFCASSVAATSGRADTQYFGPGTRLTVL.

In this sample, this clone turned up a few times. The rearrangement links TRBV28 to TRBJ2-7; D is perhaps TRBD2 (5 bases). The CDR3 sequence is 16 residues long. Looked up from germline, CDR1 is MDHEN and CDR2 is SYDVKM. Trimming left V 4 bases short and J 4 bases short, with 20 bases between. The CDR3 here is CASSSPLGQDFYEQYF. The CDR3 bases are TGTGCCAGCAGTTCCCCCTTAGGGCAGGACTTTTACGAGCAGTACTTC.

The DNA for the CDR3 is TGTGCCAGTAGTATTTCATCAGGGCCCACTGAAGCTTTCTTT. This translates into CASSISSGPTEAFF. V is TRBV19 and J is TRBJ1-1, with D possibly matching TRBD1 (5 bases). The germline V and J ends were trimmed by 3 bases and 4 bases, with 12 bases remaining between them. Germline V lookup: CDR1 LNHDA, CDR2 SQIVND (reference sequence). The CDR3 runs to 14 residues. The variable domain in full, completed from reference TRBV19 and TRBJ1-1, reads DGGITQSPKYLFRKEGQNVTLSCEQNLNHDAMYWYRQDPGQGLRLIYYSQIVNDFQKGDIAEGYSVSREKKESFPLTVTSAQKNPTAFYLCASSISSGPTEAFFGQGTRLTVV.

This clone was seen once. This sequence joins TRBV5-4 and TRBJ2-1, with TRBD2 identical over 13 bases. CDR3 size: 14 residues. With V trimmed by 5 bases and J by 10 bases, 6 bases remained unmatched. Germline values: CDR1 SGHNT, CDR2 YYREEE (reference sequence). The CDR3 nucleotides read TGTGCCAGCAGTTCCACTAGCGGGAGGGGAGAGCAGTTCTTC. Translating it yields CASSSTSGRGEQFF.

The chain is built from TRBV3-1 (or the pseudogene TRBV3-2) and TRBJ1-6; TRBD1 matches at 10 bases. Trimming cost V 2 bases and J 5 bases; bases outside gene matches: 3. Germline CDR1 and CDR2: LGHDT and YNNKEL (reference sequence). The CDR3 length is 16 residues. CDR3 DNA: TGTGCCAGCAGCCAATCGGGACAGGGGAATAATTCACCCCTCCACTTT. Encoded protein: CASSQSGQGNNSPLHF.

The chain has TRBV2 and TRBJ2-7; possible D gene TRBD2, 6 bases. The CDR3 sequence is 15 residues long. Per germline, CDR1 SNHLY and CDR2 FYNNEI. The germline V and J ends were trimmed by 3 bases and 3 bases, with 15 bases remaining between them. CDR3 bases: TGTGCCAGCAGTGATTGGTGGGGCGGGAACTACGAGCAGTACTTC. Translating gives CASSDWWGGNYEQYF.